This TCR beta chain was profiled in a study of shared clonotypes between healthy human individuals. Broader study findings: Rarefaction analysis demonstrated incomplete sorted-subset sequencing notwithstanding large depth. Shared across four donors were 5% to 6% of the naive CD4 clonotypes.

The germline CDR1 and CDR2 sequences are MDHEN and SYDVKM. Deletions cut 11 bases from V and 5 bases from J, with 18 bases between. The CDR3 spans 13 residues. CD8 cells classed as naive were CD45RO-negative and positively selected for CCR7, excluding terminally differentiated effector memory CD45RA+ cells. With respect to this clone: What it binds is not known.

The method was immunoSEQ multiplex PCR; TCRdb's version includes in-frame clones alone and lacks a portion of them. The table includes some 2,000,000 clones, less than 95% detected once. Material: naive CD8+ T cells sorted from blood. This sequence joins TRBV28 and TRBJ1-2; D is unclear. The TCR sequence derives from a man between 18 and 29 years old in good health. In DNA, the CDR3 is TGTGCCGCGGGGTATAATCCGCTGTATGGCTACACCTTC. It specifies CAAGYNPLYGYTF.